The source of this T cell receptor (beta chain) is a study of shared clonotypes between healthy human individuals. The protocol was immunoSEQ multiplex PCR, while the TCRdb copy is restricted to in-frame clones and leaves out a portion. The sample includes about 2.1 million clones, 93% of them seen just once. The naive CD8 fraction comprised CD45RO-negative cells positively selected for CCR7 and excluded terminally differentiated effector memory CD45RA+ cells. As for this clone: Within the sample, other DNA sequences also encode this same CDR3.

V lost 5 bases, J lost 4 bases, and 3 bases lay in between. Germline V lookup: CDR1 DFQATT, CDR2 SNEGSKA (reference sequence). This CDR3 is built from 9 residues. The V and J genes are TRBV20-1 and TRBJ2-7; no firm D call. Sequenced input: naive CD8+ T cells from PBMCs. The clonotype was recovered from a man between 18 and 35 years old in good health. Some clones in this sample may be carry-over from other donors' samples. As DNA, the CDR3 is TGCAGTGCTGGGTACGAGCAGTACTTC. Amino acid sequence: CSAGYEQYF.